A selection of T cell receptor beta chains follows, all from one sample in a study of CD8 T cells in Susac syndrome. One entry per CDR3 protein, called by TCRdb with MiXCR from the immunoSEQ multiplex PCR reads. The sample has 250,000 to 300,000 distinct CDR3 sequences; about 82% are singletons. The sample taken for sequencing was CD8+ T cells from PBMCs. The receptors were sampled from a human donor with multiple sclerosis. The CDR3 runs from the conserved cysteine through the conserved F or W. D genes are given only for firm matches. A clone size is listed for some rows: how often the clone was seen (once, few, many), or a class if it is expanded.

j_call: TRBJ2-1
v_call: TRBV6-5
d_call: .
clone_size: .
cdr3_aa: CASNPGTGAYNEQFF
cdr3_nt: TGTGCCAGCAATCCCGGGACTGGCGCCTACAATGAGCAGTTCTTC

j_call: TRBJ2-2
v_call: TRBV25-1
d_call: .
clone_size: .
cdr3_aa: CAIGLGAGELFF
cdr3_nt: TGTGCCATCGGCCTAGGGGCCGGGGAGCTGTTTTTT

j_call: TRBJ1-5
v_call: TRBV9
d_call: .
clone_size: .
cdr3_aa: CASSVGGDGQPQHF
cdr3_nt: TGTGCCAGCAGCGTGGGAGGAGACGGTCAGCCCCAGCATTTT

j_call: TRBJ2-7
v_call: TRBV6-5
d_call: TRBD1
clone_size: .
cdr3_aa: CASSWTGGYSEQYF
cdr3_nt: TGTGCCAGCAGTTGGACAGGGGGCTATAGCGAGCAGTACTTC

j_call: TRBJ2-1
v_call: TRBV30
d_call: TRBD2
clone_size: .
cdr3_aa: CAWREGTSVYNEQFF
cdr3_nt: TGTGCCTGGAGGGAGGGGACTAGCGTCTACAATGAGCAGTTCTTC

j_call: TRBJ2-7
v_call: TRBV27
d_call: .
clone_size: .
cdr3_aa: CASSLTASSYEQYF
cdr3_nt: TGTGCCAGCAGCTTGACAGCGAGCTCCTACGAGCAGTACTTC

j_call: TRBJ2-1
v_call: TRBV9
d_call: TRBD2
clone_size: once
cdr3_aa: CASRESSGLAELEQFF
cdr3_nt: TGTGCCAGCAGAGAAAGTTCGGGACTAGCGGAGTTAGAGCAGTTCTTC

j_call: TRBJ2-1
v_call: TRBV4-1
d_call: .
clone_size: .
cdr3_aa: CASSHYLSEYNEQFF
cdr3_nt: TGCGCCAGCAGCCACTACCTATCGGAGTACAATGAGCAGTTCTTC

j_call: TRBJ2-1
v_call: TRBV19
d_call: TRBD2
clone_size: .
cdr3_aa: CASSIMAGGSWPYNEQFF
cdr3_nt: TGTGCCAGTAGTATCATGGCGGGAGGCTCTTGGCCCTACAATGAGCAGTTCTTC

j_call: TRBJ2-5
v_call: TRBV20-1
d_call: TRBD2
clone_size: once
cdr3_aa: CSAPPGLAGAGSETQYF
cdr3_nt: TGCAGTGCTCCACCGGGACTAGCGGGAGCGGGGTCGGAGACCCAGTACTTC

j_call: TRBJ1-5
v_call: TRBV21-1
d_call: .
clone_size: .
cdr3_aa: CASKDEAHSNQPQHF
cdr3_nt: TGTGCCAGTAAGGACGAAGCTCATAGCAATCAGCCCCAGCATTTT

j_call: TRBJ2-2
v_call: TRBV6-1
d_call: TRBD1
clone_size: .
cdr3_aa: CASGRVGTGGIGELFF
cdr3_nt: TGTGCCAGCGGTCGGGTAGGGACAGGGGGTATCGGGGAGCTGTTTTTT

j_call: TRBJ1-2
v_call: TRBV6-2/TRBV6-3
d_call: TRBD1
clone_size: .
cdr3_aa: CASTDPVDRARIPNKRQTNYGYTF
cdr3_nt: TGTGCCAGCACCGACCCGGTGGACAGGGCGCGAATACCGAATAAACGCCAAACTAACTATGGCTACACCTTC

j_call: TRBJ2-7
v_call: TRBV5-1
d_call: .
clone_size: .
cdr3_aa: CASSLVGGAKADEQYF
cdr3_nt: TGCGCCAGCAGCTTGGTCGGGGGCGCGAAGGCCGACGAGCAGTACTTC

j_call: TRBJ1-1
v_call: TRBV24-1
d_call: .
clone_size: .
cdr3_aa: CATSDQGYTEAFF
cdr3_nt: TGTGCCACCAGTGATCAGGGGTACACTGAAGCTTTCTTT

j_call: TRBJ2-7
v_call: TRBV5-1
d_call: TRBD1
clone_size: .
cdr3_aa: CASSFSTGKDEQYF
cdr3_nt: TGCGCCAGCAGTTTTTCGACAGGGAAGGACGAGCAGTACTTC

j_call: TRBJ1-1
v_call: TRBV5-5
d_call: .
clone_size: .
cdr3_aa: CASSQGTVGAFF
cdr3_nt: TGTGCCAGCAGCCAGGGGACCGTCGGAGCTTTCTTT

j_call: TRBJ1-5
v_call: TRBV6-1
d_call: .
clone_size: .
cdr3_aa: CASSEAAYQPQHF
cdr3_nt: TGTGCCAGCAGTGAAGCAGCTTATCAGCCCCAGCATTTT

j_call: TRBJ1-1
v_call: TRBV16
d_call: .
clone_size: .
cdr3_aa: CASSPWATEAFF
cdr3_nt: TGTGCCAGCAGCCCCTGGGCCACTGAAGCTTTCTTT

j_call: TRBJ1-5
v_call: TRBV20-1
d_call: .
clone_size: .
cdr3_aa: CSASQGFASNQPQHF
cdr3_nt: TGCAGTGCTAGTCAGGGATTCGCGAGCAATCAGCCCCAGCATTTT

j_call: TRBJ1-3
v_call: TRBV5-1
d_call: .
clone_size: .
cdr3_aa: CASSPIGVFSGNTIYF
cdr3_nt: TGCGCCAGCAGCCCCATTGGGGTCTTCTCTGGAAACACCATATATTTT

j_call: TRBJ1-1
v_call: TRBV28
d_call: .
clone_size: .
cdr3_aa: CASSLEEETNTEAFF
cdr3_nt: TGTGCCAGCAGTTTAGAAGAAGAGACGAACACTGAAGCTTTCTTT

j_call: TRBJ1-4
v_call: TRBV6-2/TRBV6-3
d_call: .
clone_size: .
cdr3_aa: CASSFAGADEKLFF
cdr3_nt: TGTGCCAGCAGTTTCGCAGGGGCTGATGAAAAACTGTTTTTT

j_call: TRBJ2-7
v_call: TRBV6-1
d_call: .
clone_size: .
cdr3_aa: CASSQRQGTLYEQYF
cdr3_nt: TGTGCCAGCAGTCAGAGGCAGGGGACTCTCTACGAGCAGTACTTC

j_call: TRBJ1-2
v_call: TRBV6-2/TRBV6-3
d_call: .
clone_size: .
cdr3_aa: CASSYEDDYGYTF
cdr3_nt: TGTGCCAGCAGTTACGAGGATGACTATGGCTACACCTTC

j_call: TRBJ1-1
v_call: TRBV7-9
d_call: .
clone_size: .
cdr3_aa: CASSLPHGEGAEAFF
cdr3_nt: TGTGCCAGCAGCTTACCTCACGGGGAGGGTGCTGAAGCTTTCTTT

j_call: TRBJ2-2
v_call: TRBV19
d_call: TRBD1
clone_size: .
cdr3_aa: CASTEPYGTENTGELFF
cdr3_nt: TGTGCCAGTACCGAACCTTATGGGACAGAGAACACCGGGGAGCTGTTTTTT

j_call: TRBJ2-1
v_call: TRBV24-1
d_call: TRBD2
clone_size: .
cdr3_aa: CATSRAGDEQFF
cdr3_nt: TGTGCCACCAGTCGAGCGGGAGATGAGCAGTTCTTC

j_call: TRBJ2-3
v_call: TRBV18
d_call: TRBD2
clone_size: .
cdr3_aa: CASSPTSGRAPDTQYF
cdr3_nt: TGTGCCAGCTCACCTACTAGCGGGAGGGCCCCGGATACGCAGTATTTT

j_call: TRBJ2-7
v_call: TRBV14
d_call: .
clone_size: .
cdr3_aa: CASSPSSGYEQYF
cdr3_nt: TGTGCCAGCAGCCCATCGTCAGGTTACGAGCAGTACTTC

j_call: TRBJ2-7
v_call: TRBV7-9
d_call: .
clone_size: .
cdr3_aa: CASMTLETYEQYF
cdr3_nt: TGTGCCAGTATGACTCTCGAGACCTACGAGCAGTACTTC

j_call: TRBJ2-7
v_call: TRBV4-3
d_call: .
clone_size: .
cdr3_aa: CASSQGNRDYEQYF
cdr3_nt: TGCGCCAGCAGCCAAGGAAACAGGGACTACGAGCAGTACTTC

j_call: TRBJ2-3
v_call: TRBV28
d_call: .
clone_size: .
cdr3_aa: CATSTDTQYF
cdr3_nt: TGTGCCACCAGCACAGATACGCAGTATTTT

j_call: TRBJ2-3
v_call: TRBV28
d_call: TRBD1
clone_size: .
cdr3_aa: CASSSGTGYTDTQYF
cdr3_nt: TGTGCCAGCAGTTCGGGGACAGGCTACACAGATACGCAGTATTTT

j_call: TRBJ1-4
v_call: TRBV29-1
d_call: TRBD1
clone_size: .
cdr3_aa: CSVAGTGVATNEKLFF
cdr3_nt: TGCAGCGTAGCCGGGACAGGGGTCGCAACTAATGAAAAACTGTTTTTT

j_call: TRBJ2-1
v_call: TRBV7-2
d_call: .
clone_size: .
cdr3_aa: CASSLDPYSSYNEQFF
cdr3_nt: TGTGCCAGCAGCTTAGATCCCTACAGCTCCTACAATGAGCAGTTCTTC

j_call: TRBJ2-2
v_call: TRBV15
d_call: .
clone_size: .
cdr3_aa: CATSPPGGTGELFF
cdr3_nt: TGTGCCACCAGCCCACCCGGCGGGACCGGGGAGCTGTTTTTT

j_call: TRBJ2-1
v_call: TRBV7-4
d_call: TRBD2
clone_size: once
cdr3_aa: CASSARGQTSGISYNEQFF
cdr3_nt: TGTGCCAGCAGCGCCAGGGGCCAGACTAGCGGGATCTCCTACAATGAGCAGTTCTTC

j_call: TRBJ2-3
v_call: TRBV15
d_call: .
clone_size: .
cdr3_aa: CATSRSSLTDTQYF
cdr3_nt: TGTGCCACCAGCAGGTCAAGCCTCACAGATACGCAGTATTTT

j_call: TRBJ2-3
v_call: TRBV11-2
d_call: .
clone_size: few
cdr3_aa: CASSFRRADTQYF
cdr3_nt: TGTGCCAGCAGCTTCCGAAGGGCAGATACGCAGTATTTT

j_call: TRBJ1-1
v_call: TRBV19
d_call: TRBD1
clone_size: once
cdr3_aa: CASSDQGQPIENTEAFF
cdr3_nt: TGTGCCAGTAGTGACCAGGGACAGCCCATCGAGAACACTGAAGCTTTCTTT